Described below is a single TCR beta chain sequence and its context. Its antigen remains undetermined. The input lacks base qualities; no much larger clone sits a single base away. This record belongs to a study of shared clonotypes between healthy human individuals (dated by TCRdb to 2019 to 2021). In terms of the full investigation: The cohort comprised two women and a few men aged 18 to 49 years. Each donor's leukapheresis produced roughly between roughly 0.9 and 8.9 billion PBMCs. The study deeply sequenced blood TCR repertoires of five healthy adults to estimate repertoire size and the extent of clonotype sharing between individuals. Per donor, three plates each were used for CD4 naive and CD4 memory, two for CD8 naive, and one for CD8 memory. To increase sequencing depth and limit assay-specific biases, different laboratories used diverse techniques to prepare libraries and sequence TCR repertoires. General conclusions and limits of the study: Compared with non-shared clonotypes, the clonotypes found in all four sorted-subset donors had higher generation probabilities. Even with the large sequencing depth, rarefaction of the sorted-subset datasets indicated that sequencing was incomplete. Pairwise subsampling indicated that sequencing depth was expected to affect the degree of clonotype sharing among donors. About 5% of naive CD4, 3.5% of naive CD8, approximately 2.2% of memory CD4, and 0.4% of memory CD8 clonotypes were shared across several donors. Naive subsets generally had larger estimated clonotype richness than memory subsets did. Sampling was restricted to blood, and TCR repertoires in tissues likely differ from the TCR repertoires found in blood. The genetic and exposure-history diversity represented was limited by the small number of donors.

Donors were healthy HIV-negative adults with no recently reported acute infections or vaccinations. Every donor was a Caucasian adult residing in Nashville, Tennessee, USA. CD4+ T cells were enriched by magnetic negative selection; naive cells were then positively selected on CD45RA, and the negative fraction formed the memory subset. Blood was obtained by leukapheresis, after which PBMCs were separated by Ficoll-Histopaque density gradient centrifugation and cryopreserved in liquid nitrogen vapor phase. Analytical flow cytometry was used to check the purity and quantity of every magnetically sorted T cell population. Genomic DNA was isolated from every sorted fraction and measured by UV absorbance on a Nanodrop 2000c. Using the deep immunoSEQ assay, multiplex PCR amplified TCR CDR3 regions from genomic DNA. Genomic DNA extracted from each cell subset was distributed evenly over all wells of several immunoSEQ 96-well plates, and each plate served as one replicate. For sorted subsets, each replicate PCR was loaded with 200 ng genomic DNA, equivalent to 25,000 to 35,000 T cell genomes. Purified libraries were quantified with a Qubit 3.0 fluorometer, sized on a Bioanalyzer 2100, and re-quantified with the KAPA Library Quantification kit. A separate single-read 150-cycle Illumina NextSeq 550 flow cell was used to sequence each immunoSEQ 96-well plate. As for how the authors treated the data: Because the immunoSEQ output held only junctional sequences and lacked quality scores, the filtering could not match the filtering applied to full-length reads. Sequences were annotated with PyIR, a Python wrapper for IgBLAST v1.9, and V/J genes and CDR3 were assigned using IMGT germline references. Any read was removed if the V/J assignment was weak (E-value above 1e-6), the CDR3 was missing, or the read contained stop codons, out-of-frame junctions, or ambiguous translated residues. V3J clonotypes were defined as sequences sharing an identical inferred V gene, J gene, and CDR3 amino acid sequence. The percentage overlap between two repertoires was calculated by dividing the number of shared unique clonotypes by the size of the smaller repertoire. Repertoire richness was assessed with RTK rarefaction, the Chao1 estimator, and Recon v2.1 estimates of unobserved clonotypes. OLGA was used to compute generation probabilities for all TCRbeta clonotypes that the gDNA method yielded from a handful of donors. TCRdb's version of the immuneACCESS table is confined to in-frame rearrangements and falls short of the full clone set. An unresolved V gene accounts for under half of the shortfall where checked; the remainder is of unknown origin. D and trimming come from the DNA, and the V and J calls and clone size come from that table. Recorded for this sample are hundreds of thousands of clones; less than 85% of them occurred a single time. Over 1.5% of the sample rests with the top ten.

Sequencing was performed on memory CD4+ T cells sorted from blood. The sample's cell subset or site label, decoded: CD45RA-negative fraction. The sequence came from a woman in her thirties in good health.

At the DNA level, the sequence is TGTGCCAGCAGTTTACCAGTCCCGGGACAGGGTTACGAGCAGTACTTC. Translation gives CASSLPVPGQGYEQYF. The chain is made from TRBV28 and TRBJ2-7, and TRBD1 matches 9 of the central bases. V ends up 2 bases short and J 4 bases short, with an unmatched junction base count of 9. The CDR3 sequence holds 16 residues, the cysteine and phenylalanine included. Only the CDR3 DNA is retained, 48 bases long and in frame from the first base. CDR1 and CDR2, looked up from the germline V gene, are MDHEN and SYDVKM. The entire variable domain, with the stretches around the CDR3 drawn from the reference TRBV28 and TRBJ2-7 proteins, is DVKVTQSSRYLVKRTGEKVFLECVQDMDHENMFWYRQDPGLGLRLIYFSYDVKMKEKGDIPEGYSVSREKKERFSLILESASTNQTSMYLCASSLPVPGQGYEQYFGPGTRLTVT.